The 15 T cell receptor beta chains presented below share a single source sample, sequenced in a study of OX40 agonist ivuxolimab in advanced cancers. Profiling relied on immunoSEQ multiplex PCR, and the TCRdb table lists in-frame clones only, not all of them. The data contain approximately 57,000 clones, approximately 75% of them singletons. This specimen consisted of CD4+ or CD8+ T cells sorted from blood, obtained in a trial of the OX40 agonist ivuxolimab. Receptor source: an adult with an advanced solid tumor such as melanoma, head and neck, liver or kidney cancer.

The CDR3 region has the DNA TGTGCCAGCAGTTCGCAGGGGGACCACTCCTACAATGAGCAGTTCTTC. Translated, it gives CASSSQGDHSYNEQFF. This chain uses TRBV6-6 with TRBJ2-1; 7 positions agree with TRBD1. The V gene end was trimmed by 4 bases and the J gene end by 0 bases; junction bases not matched to a gene: 6. This CDR3 is 16 amino acids long. From germline, CDR1 is MNHNY and CDR2 SVGAGI (reference sequence).

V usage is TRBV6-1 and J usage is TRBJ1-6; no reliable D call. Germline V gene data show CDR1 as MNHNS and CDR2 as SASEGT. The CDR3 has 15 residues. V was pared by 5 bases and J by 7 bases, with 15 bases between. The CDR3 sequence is CASSLDPGPNSPLHF. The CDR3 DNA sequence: TGTGCCAGCAGTTTAGACCCGGGTCCCAATTCACCCCTCCACTTT.

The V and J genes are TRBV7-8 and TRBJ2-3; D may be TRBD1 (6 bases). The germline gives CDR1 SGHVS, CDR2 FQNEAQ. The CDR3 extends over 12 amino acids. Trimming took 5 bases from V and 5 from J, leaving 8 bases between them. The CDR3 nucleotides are TGTGCCAGCAGCCAAGGGGGAGATACGCAGTATTTT. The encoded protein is CASSQGGDTQYF.

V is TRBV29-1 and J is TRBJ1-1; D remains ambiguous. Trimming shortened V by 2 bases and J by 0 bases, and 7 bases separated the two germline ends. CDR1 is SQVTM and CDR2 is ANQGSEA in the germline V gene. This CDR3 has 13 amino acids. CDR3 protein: CSVERPLNTEAFF. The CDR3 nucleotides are TGCAGCGTTGAAAGGCCGCTGAACACTGAAGCTTTCTTT.

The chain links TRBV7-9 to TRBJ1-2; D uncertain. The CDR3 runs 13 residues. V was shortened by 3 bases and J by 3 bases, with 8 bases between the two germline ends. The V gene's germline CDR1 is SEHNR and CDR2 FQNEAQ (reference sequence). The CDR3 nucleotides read TGTGCCAGCAGCTTGGGAGACTACTATGGCTACACCTTC. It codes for CASSLGDYYGYTF.

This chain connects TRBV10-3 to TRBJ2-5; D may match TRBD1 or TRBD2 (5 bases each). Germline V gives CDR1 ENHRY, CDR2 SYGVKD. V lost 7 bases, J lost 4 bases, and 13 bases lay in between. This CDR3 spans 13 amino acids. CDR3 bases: TGTGCCATCAAGCCCTATGGGGGAGAGACCCAGTACTTC. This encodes CAIKPYGGETQYF.

The CDR3 DNA reads TGTGCCAGCAGCCAAAAGCCAGGGCCCAATTCACCCCTCCACTTT. As protein: CASSQKPGPNSPLHF. The chain combines TRBV14 with TRBJ1-6, with D perhaps matching TRBD1 (5 bases). Germline CDR1 and CDR2: SGHDN and FVKESK. The length of the CDR3 is 15 residues. Trimming took off 2 bases at V and 7 bases at J, with 12 bases between the two ends.

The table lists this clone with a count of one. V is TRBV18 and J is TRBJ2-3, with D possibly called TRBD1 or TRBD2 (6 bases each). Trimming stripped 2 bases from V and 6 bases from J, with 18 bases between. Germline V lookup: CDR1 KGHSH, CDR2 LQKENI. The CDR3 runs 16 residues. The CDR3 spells CASSPSVRKGGDTQYF. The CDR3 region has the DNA TGTGCCAGCTCACCAAGTGTAAGGAAGGGGGGCGATACGCAGTATTTT.

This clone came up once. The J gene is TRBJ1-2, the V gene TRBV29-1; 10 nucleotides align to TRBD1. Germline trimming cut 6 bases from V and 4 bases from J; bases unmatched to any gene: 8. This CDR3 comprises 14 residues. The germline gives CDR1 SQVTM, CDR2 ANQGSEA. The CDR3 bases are TGCAGCGTGACTAAGGACAGGGGGGCCTATGGCTACACCTTC. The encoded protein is CSVTKDRGAYGYTF.

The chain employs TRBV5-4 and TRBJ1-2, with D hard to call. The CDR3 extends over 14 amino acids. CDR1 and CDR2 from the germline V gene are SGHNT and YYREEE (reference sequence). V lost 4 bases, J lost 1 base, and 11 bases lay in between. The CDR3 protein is CASSRIGVNYGYTF. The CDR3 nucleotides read TGTGCCAGCAGCCGTATCGGGGTTAACTATGGCTACACCTTC.

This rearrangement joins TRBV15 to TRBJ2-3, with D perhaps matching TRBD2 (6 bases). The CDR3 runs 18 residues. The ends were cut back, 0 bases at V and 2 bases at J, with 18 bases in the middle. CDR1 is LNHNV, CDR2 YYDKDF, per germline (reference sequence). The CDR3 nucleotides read TGTGCCACCAGCAGAGATCGCTGGAGCGGGCGACCCACAGATACGCAGTATTTT. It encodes CATSRDRWSGRPTDTQYF.

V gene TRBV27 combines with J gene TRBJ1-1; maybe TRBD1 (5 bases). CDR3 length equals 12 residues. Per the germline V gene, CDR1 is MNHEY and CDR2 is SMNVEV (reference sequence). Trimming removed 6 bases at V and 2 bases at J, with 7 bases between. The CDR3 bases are TGTGCCAGCAGGACAGTAAACACTGAAGCTTTCTTT. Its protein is CASRTVNTEAFF.

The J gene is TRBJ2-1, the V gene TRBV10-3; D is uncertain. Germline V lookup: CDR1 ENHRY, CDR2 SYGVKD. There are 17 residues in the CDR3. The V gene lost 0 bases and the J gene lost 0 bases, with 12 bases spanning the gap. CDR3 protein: CAISESVQLTSYNEQFF. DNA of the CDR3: TGTGCCATCAGTGAGTCAGTACAGCTGACCTCCTACAATGAGCAGTTCTTC.

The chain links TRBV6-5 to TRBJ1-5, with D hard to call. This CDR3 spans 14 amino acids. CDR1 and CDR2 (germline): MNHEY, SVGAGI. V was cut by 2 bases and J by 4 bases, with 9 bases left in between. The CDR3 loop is CASSYDGGNQPQHF. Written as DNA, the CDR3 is TGTGCCAGCAGTTACGATGGCGGTAATCAGCCCCAGCATTTT.

The CDR3 region has the DNA TGTGCCAGCAGCTTAGAACTAGCTGCCCAGACCCAGTACTTC. Translated: CASSLELAAQTQYF. V gene TRBV7-6 combines with J gene TRBJ2-5; D might be TRBD2 (6 bases). CDR1 SGHVS and CDR2 FNYEAQ come from the germline V gene. There are 14 residues in the CDR3. Trimming took 1 base from V and 6 from J, leaving 12 bases between them.